The clone carrying this T cell receptor (beta chain) has only a few counts. The conserved closing phenylalanine or tryptophan is absent in this CDR3, likely reflecting a read error. Trimming stripped 2 bases from V and 2 bases from J, with 10 bases between. The CDR3 has 14 amino acids. The sample belongs to a study of molecular identifiers for immune sequencing clone quantification. TCRdb reanalysed the PCR reads using MiXCR and keeps one entry per CDR3 protein. The sample carries about half a million distinct CDR3 sequences, less than 30% recorded once. This sequence originates from a human donor in good health. Some libraries in this study had Jurkat cell RNA spiked in. Sequencing was performed on naive CD8+ T cells from blood, with Jurkat cell RNA spiked in. Subset reported: FACS-sorted CD8+CD4-CCR7+CD45RA+ naive T cells. The V and J genes are TRBV12-3 or TRBV12-4 and TRBJ2-7, with a tentative D call TRBD2 (6 bases). CDR3 sequence (DNA): TGTGCCAGCAGTTTATTTGGGGGGACCTACGAGCAGTACCTC. Its translation: CASSLFGGTYEQYL.